A selection of T cell receptor beta chains follows, all from one sample in a study of cytomegalovirus exposure and HLA in healthy donors. The repertoire was sequenced with immunoSEQ multiplex PCR; TCRdb's copy has only in-frame clones and lacks some. The data show about 120,000 clones, approximately 82% seen once. The sequenced sample consisted of PBMCs. These receptors came from a man aged 30 to 45 in good health and CMV-seropositive. Both conserved end residues are part of each CDR3. The D gene is left open where the match is weak. The size field is filled for only some rows; it gives once, few, many or a size class.

V gene	D gene	J gene	clone size	CDR3 DNA	CDR3 protein
TRBV5-1	-	TRBJ2-3	-	TGCGCCAGCAGCTTGGACGGGACTGGCACAGATACGCAGTATTTT	CASSLDGTGTDTQYF
TRBV4-2	-	TRBJ1-2	-	TGTGCCAGCAGCCGGACGATTCGGGACAAAAACTATGGCTACACCTTC	CASSRTIRDKNYGYTF
TRBV10-3	TRBD1	TRBJ1-1	few	TGTGCCATCAGTGGACAGGGGTTGAACACTGAAGCTTTCTTT	CAISGQGLNTEAFF
TRBV5-4	TRBD2	TRBJ2-1	once	TGTGCCAGCAACGCGGGGGGGCCGCGCACGTTAGTTGAGCAGTTCTTC	CASNAGGPRTLVEQFF
TRBV28	-	TRBJ1-1	-	TGTGCCAGCAGCCCGAGAGAAACTGAAGCTTTCTTT	CASSPRETEAFF
TRBV5-1	TRBD1	TRBJ1-2	-	TGCGCCAGCAGCTTGGACAGGGGGCAAAATAAGTATGGCTACACCTTC	CASSLDRGQNKYGYTF
TRBV28	-	TRBJ2-7	-	TGTGCCAGCAGTTTGGGGCAGAGTCCTTTCTACGAGCAGTACTTC	CASSLGQSPFYEQYF
TRBV2	-	TRBJ2-3	-	TGTGCCAGCAGTGAATTGAGGCAGGGTTCAGATACGCAGTATTTT	CASSELRQGSDTQYF
TRBV5-1	TRBD1	TRBJ2-7	-	TGCGCCAGCAGCCCGGGACAGGGGATATACGAGCAGTACTTC	CASSPGQGIYEQYF
TRBV2	-	TRBJ2-3	once	TGTGCCAGCAGTGAAGGAAGCCGGGTGGGGAGTGTAGCGCAGTATTTT	CASSEGSRVGSVAQYF
TRBV6-5	-	TRBJ1-1	-	TGTGCCAGCGGAAATTCCGAGGGAGAGGGTGAAGCTTTCTTT	CASGNSEGEGEAFF
TRBV2	TRBD2	TRBJ2-1	-	TGTGCCAGCAAGACTAGCGGGTCTTCCTACAATGAGCAGTTCTTC	CASKTSGSSYNEQFF
TRBV11-2	TRBD2	TRBJ2-1	once	TGTGCCAGCAGCTTAATAGCGGGAGCCTACAATGAGCAGTTCTTC	CASSLIAGAYNEQFF
TRBV25-1	TRBD2	TRBJ2-1	-	TGTGCCAGCAGTGGACTTTCGGGGGGGAACAATGAGCAGTTCTTC	CASSGLSGGNNEQFF
TRBV10-3	-	TRBJ1-1	-	TGTGCCATCAGTGAGTTTAGGGGGAATGAAGCTTTCTTT	CAISEFRGNEAFF
TRBV2	-	TRBJ2-3	-	TGTGCCAGCAGTGGGCTAGACAGCACAGATACGCAGTATTTT	CASSGLDSTDTQYF
TRBV6-5	-	TRBJ1-2	-	TGTGCCAGCAGCCGCGACGGGGATGGCTACACCTTC	CASSRDGDGYTF
TRBV5-5	TRBD1	TRBJ1-1	-	TGTGCCAGCAGCACCCCGGGACAGGGGTCGGATACTGAAGCTTTCTTT	CASSTPGQGSDTEAFF
TRBV15	TRBD1	TRBJ1-1	-	TGTGCCACCAGCAGCCTTCGGACAGGGGTAGTAGCTTTCTTT	CATSSLRTGVVAFF
TRBV9	TRBD1	TRBJ1-5	-	TGTGCCAGCAGCCCTCGACAGGGACATGGTCAGCCCCAGCATTTT	CASSPRQGHGQPQHF
TRBV4-2	TRBD2	TRBJ2-3	-	TGTGCCAGCAGCCAAGGGGGACTAGCGGGCACAGATACGCAGTATTTT	CASSQGGLAGTDTQYF
TRBV18	-	TRBJ2-1	once	TGTGCCAGCTCACTCCAGGGCACCTACAATGAGCAGTTCTTC	CASSLQGTYNEQFF
TRBV6-1	TRBD1	TRBJ1-2	-	TGTGCCAGCAGTGAATTCGAACGACAGGGGGATGGCTACACCTTC	CASSEFERQGDGYTF
TRBV7-2	TRBD2	TRBJ2-5	-	TGTGCCAGCAGCACCCAAGCGGGGGGAGAGACCCAGTACTTC	CASSTQAGGETQYF
TRBV28	-	TRBJ2-7	once	TGTGCCAGCAGTTCCCCGGGGGAATCTTTAGGCAGGTCCTACGAGCAGTACTTC	CASSSPGESLGRSYEQYF
TRBV5-6	TRBD1	TRBJ2-4	-	TGTGCCAGCAGCTCCCTATTTACAGGGGTCGGAATAGCCAAAAACATTCAGTACTTC	CASSSLFTGVGIAKNIQYF
TRBV30	-	TRBJ2-7	-	TGTGCCTGGAGTGTACTCGGCAGGGACTCCAACGAGCAGTACTTC	CAWSVLGRDSNEQYF
TRBV11-3	-	TRBJ1-2	-	TGTGCCAGCAGCTTAGACAGGTACAATGGCTACACCTTC	CASSLDRYNGYTF
TRBV6-1	-	TRBJ1-6	-	TGTGCCGGCCGTGTGAGCTCCTATAATTCACCCCTCCACTTT	CAGRVSSYNSPLHF